This TCR beta chain is from a study of blood T cell repertoires in COVID-19. Study-level information: Samples came from the United States, Italy and Spain, spanning acute and convalescent COVID-19.

From germline, CDR1 is MGHDK and CDR2 SYGVNS. V lost 6 bases, J lost 7 bases, and 9 bases lay in between. The CDR3 spans 11 residues. Generated by immunoSEQ multiplex PCR, the TCRdb table keeps only in-frame clones and is missing some. The sample includes 200,000 or so clones, about nine tenths of them seen just once. The chain recombines TRBV25-1 with TRBJ1-2; the D gene is possibly TRBD1 (5 bases). This TCR came from a man aged 65 to 79 with active or convalescent COVID-19. Input material: peripheral blood. CDR3 sequence: CASRGQGGYTF. The DNA for the CDR3 is TGTGCCAGCAGGGGGCAGGGTGGCTACACCTTC.